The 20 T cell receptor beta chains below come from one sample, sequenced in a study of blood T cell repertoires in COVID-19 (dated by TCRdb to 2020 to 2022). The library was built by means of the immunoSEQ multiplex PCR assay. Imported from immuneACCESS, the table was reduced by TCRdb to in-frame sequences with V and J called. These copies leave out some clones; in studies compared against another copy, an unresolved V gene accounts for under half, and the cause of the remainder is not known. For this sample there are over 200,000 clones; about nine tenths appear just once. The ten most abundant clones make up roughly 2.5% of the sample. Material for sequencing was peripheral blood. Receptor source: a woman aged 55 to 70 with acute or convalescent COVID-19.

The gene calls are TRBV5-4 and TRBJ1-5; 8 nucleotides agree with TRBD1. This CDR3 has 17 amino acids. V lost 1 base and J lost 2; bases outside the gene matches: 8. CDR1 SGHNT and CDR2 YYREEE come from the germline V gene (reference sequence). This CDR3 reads CASSLTTGDRGNQPQHF. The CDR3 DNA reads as TGTGCCAGCAGCTTGACGACAGGGGATAGGGGCAATCAGCCCCAGCATTTT.

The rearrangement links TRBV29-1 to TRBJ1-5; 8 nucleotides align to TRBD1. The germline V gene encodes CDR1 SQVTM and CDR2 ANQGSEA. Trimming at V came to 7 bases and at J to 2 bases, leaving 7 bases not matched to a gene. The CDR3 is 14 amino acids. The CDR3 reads CSARDRGGNQPQHF. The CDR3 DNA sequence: TGCAGCGCCCGCGACAGGGGCGGCAATCAGCCCCAGCATTTT. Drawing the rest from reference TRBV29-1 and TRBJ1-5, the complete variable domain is SAVISQKPSRDICQRGTSLTIQCQVDSQVTMMFWYRQQPGQSLTLIATANQGSEATYESGFVIDKFPISRPNLTFSTLTVSNMSPEDSSIYLCSARDRGGNQPQHFGDGTRLSIL.

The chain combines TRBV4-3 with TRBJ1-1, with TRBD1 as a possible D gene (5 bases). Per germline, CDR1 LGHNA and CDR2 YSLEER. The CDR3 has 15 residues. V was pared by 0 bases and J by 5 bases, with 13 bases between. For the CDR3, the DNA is TGCGCCAGCAGCCAAGAAGGTAGGGGTAGGACTGAAGCTTTCTTT. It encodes CASSQEGRGRTEAFF.

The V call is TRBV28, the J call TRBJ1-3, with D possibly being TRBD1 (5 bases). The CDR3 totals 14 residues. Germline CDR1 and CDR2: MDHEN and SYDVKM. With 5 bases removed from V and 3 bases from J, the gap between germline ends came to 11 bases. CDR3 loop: CASSLQGSGNTIYF. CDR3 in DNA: TGTGCCAGCAGTCTTCAGGGAAGTGGAAACACCATATATTTT.

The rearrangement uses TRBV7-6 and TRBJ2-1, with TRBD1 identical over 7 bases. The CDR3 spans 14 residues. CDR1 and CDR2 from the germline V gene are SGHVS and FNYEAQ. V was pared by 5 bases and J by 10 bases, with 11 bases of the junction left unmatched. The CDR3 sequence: CASSGQTGIGEQFF. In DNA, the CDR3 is TGTGCCAGCAGCGGGCAGACAGGGATAGGAGAGCAGTTCTTC.

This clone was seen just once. The CDR3 protein is CASSATSGGGKTQYF. Written as DNA, the CDR3 is TGTGCCAGCAGCGCCACTAGCGGGGGGGGAAAGACCCAGTACTTC. The chain joins TRBV9 to TRBJ2-5; 13 bases fit TRBD2. Germline loops: CDR1 SGDLS, CDR2 YYNGEE. The CDR3 runs to 15 residues. V lost 3 bases to trimming and J lost 6 bases; unmatched junction nucleotides: 5. The variable domain in full, with the rest retrieved from reference TRBV9 and TRBJ2-5, is DSGVTQTPKHLITATGQRVTLRCSPRSGDLSVYWYQQSLDQGLQFLIQYYNGEERAKGNILERFSAQQFPDLHSELNLSSLELGDSALYFCASSATSGGGKTQYFGPGTRLLVL.

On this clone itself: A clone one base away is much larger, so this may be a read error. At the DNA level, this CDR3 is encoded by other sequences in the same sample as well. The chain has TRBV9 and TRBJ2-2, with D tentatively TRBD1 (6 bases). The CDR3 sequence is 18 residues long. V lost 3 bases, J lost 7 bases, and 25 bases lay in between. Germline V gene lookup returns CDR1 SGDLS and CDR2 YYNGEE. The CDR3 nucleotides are TGTGCCAGCAGCGCCCGAGCTGGGGGCTCAAGGCGACTCGGGGAGCTGTTTTTT. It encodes CASSARAGGSRRLGELFF.

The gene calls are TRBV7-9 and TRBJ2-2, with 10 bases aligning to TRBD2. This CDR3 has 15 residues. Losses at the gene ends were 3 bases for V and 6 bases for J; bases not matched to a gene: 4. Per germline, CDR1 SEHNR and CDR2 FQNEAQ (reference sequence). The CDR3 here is CASSLLAGAPGELFF. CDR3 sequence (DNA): TGTGCCAGCAGCTTGCTAGCGGGAGCCCCCGGGGAGCTGTTTTTT.

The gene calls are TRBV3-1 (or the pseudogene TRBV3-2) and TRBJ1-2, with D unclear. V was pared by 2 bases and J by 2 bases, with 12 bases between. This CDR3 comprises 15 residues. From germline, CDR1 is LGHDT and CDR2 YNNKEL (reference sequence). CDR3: CASSQRYQRNYGYTF. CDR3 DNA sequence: TGTGCCAGCAGCCAAAGGTACCAGCGCAACTATGGCTACACCTTC.

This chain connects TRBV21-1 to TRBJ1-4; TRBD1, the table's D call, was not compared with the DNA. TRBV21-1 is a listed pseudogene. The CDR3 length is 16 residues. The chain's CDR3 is CASPDVWTGSVEKLFF. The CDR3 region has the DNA TGTGCCAGCCCGGACGTTTGGACAGGGTCGGTCGAAAAACTGTTTTTT.

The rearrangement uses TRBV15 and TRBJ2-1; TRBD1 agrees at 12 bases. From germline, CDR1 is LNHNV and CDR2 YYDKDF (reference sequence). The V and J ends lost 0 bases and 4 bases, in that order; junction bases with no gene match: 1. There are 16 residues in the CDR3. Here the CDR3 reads CATSREGQGAYNEQFF. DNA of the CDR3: TGTGCCACCAGCAGAGAGGGACAGGGGGCGTACAATGAGCAGTTCTTC.

Here the CDR3 DNA reads TGTGCCAGCAGCGCCGGCTTGGCGGGATTGTACGAGCAGTACTTC. It translates to CASSAGLAGLYEQYF. The rearrangement joins TRBV3-1 (or the pseudogene TRBV3-2) to TRBJ2-7; D perhaps matches TRBD2 (6 bases). Trimming cost V 5 bases and J 4 bases, with 18 bases left between them. Looked up from germline, CDR1 is LGHDT and CDR2 is YNNKEL (reference sequence). This CDR3 comprises 15 residues.

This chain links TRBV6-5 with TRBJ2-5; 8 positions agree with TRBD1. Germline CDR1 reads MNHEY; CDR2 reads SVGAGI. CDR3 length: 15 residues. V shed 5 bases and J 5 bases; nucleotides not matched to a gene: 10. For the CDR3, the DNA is TGTGCCAGCAGTACCCAAGTCGGACAGGGCGAGACCCAGTACTTC. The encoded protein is CASSTQVGQGETQYF.

In DNA, the CDR3 is TGTGCCAGCAGTTTATCAGGGCTAGCGGGAGTGTACGAGCAGTACTTC. It is translated as CASSLSGLAGVYEQYF. The genes are TRBV28 and TRBJ2-7; 10 bases are shared with TRBD2. Germline assignment: CDR1 MDHEN and CDR2 SYDVKM. The CDR3 covers 16 residues. The V and J ends lost 1 base and 4 bases, in that order; junction bases with no gene match: 7.

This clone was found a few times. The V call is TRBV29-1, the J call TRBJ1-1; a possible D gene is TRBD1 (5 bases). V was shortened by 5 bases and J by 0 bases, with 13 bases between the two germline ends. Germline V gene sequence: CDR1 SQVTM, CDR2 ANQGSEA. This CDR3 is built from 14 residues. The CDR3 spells CSVLSGVLNTEAFF. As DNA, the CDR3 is TGCAGCGTTCTCTCGGGGGTCCTGAACACTGAAGCTTTCTTT.

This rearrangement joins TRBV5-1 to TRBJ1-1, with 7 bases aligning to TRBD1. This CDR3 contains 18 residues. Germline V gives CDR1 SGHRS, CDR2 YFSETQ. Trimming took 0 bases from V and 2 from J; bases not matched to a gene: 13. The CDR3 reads CASSLEGDSTYLNTEAFF. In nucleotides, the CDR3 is TGCGCCAGCAGCTTGGAAGGGGACAGTACATATCTAAACACTGAAGCTTTCTTT.

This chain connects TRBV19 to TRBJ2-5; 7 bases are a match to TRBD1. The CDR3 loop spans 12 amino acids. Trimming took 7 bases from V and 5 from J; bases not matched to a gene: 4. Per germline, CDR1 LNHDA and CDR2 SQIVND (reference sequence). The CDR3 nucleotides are TGTGCCAGTATGGGGACAGTGGAGACCCAGTACTTC. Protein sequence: CASMGTVETQYF.

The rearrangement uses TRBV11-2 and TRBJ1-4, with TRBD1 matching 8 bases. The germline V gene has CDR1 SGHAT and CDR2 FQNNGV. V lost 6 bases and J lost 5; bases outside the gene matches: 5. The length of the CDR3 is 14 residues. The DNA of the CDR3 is TGTGCCAGCAGTCCCACAGGGGGGAATGAAAAACTGTTTTTT. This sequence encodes CASSPTGGNEKLFF.

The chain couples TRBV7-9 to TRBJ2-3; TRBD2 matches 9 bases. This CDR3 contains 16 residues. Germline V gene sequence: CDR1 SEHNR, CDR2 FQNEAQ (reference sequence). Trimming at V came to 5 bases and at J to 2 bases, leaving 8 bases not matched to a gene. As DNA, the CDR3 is TGTGCCAGCAGCCGTGGGGTAGCGGGAGCCACAGATACGCAGTATTTT. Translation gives CASSRGVAGATDTQYF.

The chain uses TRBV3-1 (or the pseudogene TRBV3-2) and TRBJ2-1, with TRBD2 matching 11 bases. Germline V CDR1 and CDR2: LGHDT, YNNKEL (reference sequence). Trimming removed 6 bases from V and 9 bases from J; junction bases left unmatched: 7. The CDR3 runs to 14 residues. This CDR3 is CASSRLAGSAEQFF. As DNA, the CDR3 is TGTGCCAGCAGTCGACTAGCGGGGAGTGCTGAGCAGTTCTTC.